Shown below are 8 T cell receptor beta chains from a single sample sequenced in a study of T cells after yellow fever vaccination (dated by TCRdb to about 2019). The library was produced with 5' RACE. The listed sequencing device is Illumina NovaSeq 6000. TCRdb reran the public reads through fastp at Q25 and MiXCR, keeping productive beta chains. Each CDR3 protein gets just one entry, which takes the most common genes and DNA from the rows behind it. For this sample the table gives 150,000 or so distinct CDR3 sequences, of which approximately 9.9% were detected only once. The ten largest make up roughly a third of the sample. The treatment or condition tag for this specimen amounts to: live attenuated yellow fever vaccine strain. Sequenced material: CD8+ T cells sorted from PBMCs, taken 45 days after the yellow fever booster vaccination. The receptors shown here come from a man aged 18 to 29 who received the YFV17D yellow fever vaccine.

This chain links TRBV3-2 with TRBJ2-1. TRBV3-2 is a documented pseudogene. There are 16 residues in the CDR3. In DNA form, the CDR3 reads TGTGCCAGCAGCCTCCAGTTAAGAAGCTCCTACAATGAGCAGTTCTTC. It specifies CASSLQLRSSYNEQFF.

The V and J genes are TRBV5-1 and TRBJ2-1; the match to TRBD2 covers 14 bases. Germline CDR1 is SGHRS and CDR2 is YFSETQ. The CDR3 is made up of 15 amino acids. V gave up 3 bases and J gave up 6 bases; unmatched junction bases: 2. As DNA, the CDR3 is TGCGCCAGCAGCTGGACTAGCGGGGGGATCAATGAGCAGTTCTTC. Its translation: CASSWTSGGINEQFF.

The chain joins TRBV4-3 to TRBJ2-1, with TRBD2 identical over 8 bases. CDR1 and CDR2 from the germline V gene are LGHNA and YSLEER. Trimming removed 1 base from V and 6 bases from J; junction bases left unmatched: 5. The CDR3 consists of 15 residues. As DNA, the CDR3 is TGCGCCAGCAGCCAAGGGACGCGGGGGGTCAATGAGCAGTTCTTC. Translating gives CASSQGTRGVNEQFF.

V gene TRBV6-6 combines with J gene TRBJ1-5; D is unclear. From germline, CDR1 is MNHNY and CDR2 SVGAGI (reference sequence). The CDR3 runs to 19 residues. Trimming cost V 0 bases and J 11 bases, with 29 bases left between them. DNA of the CDR3: TGTGCCAGCAGTTACTCAAATTTTCGACATCTGCTATTTTATCGGGCCCAGCATTTT. Protein sequence: CASSYSNFRHLLFYRAQHF.

CDR3 protein: CASSQAPGWETQYF. CDR3 in DNA: TGCGCCAGCAGCCAAGCCCCGGGCTGGGAGACCCAGTACTTC. The rearrangement links TRBV4-3 to TRBJ2-5, with no clear D. CDR3 length: 14 amino acids. The ends were cut back, 1 base at V and 5 bases at J, with 11 bases in the middle. CDR1 and CDR2 (germline): LGHNA, YSLEER.

The chain has TRBV29-1 and TRBJ2-1; D is tentatively TRBD1 or TRBD2 (6 bases each). This CDR3 contains 16 residues. Germline V gives CDR1 SQVTM, CDR2 ANQGSEA. Trimming shortened V by 4 bases and J by 4 bases, and 20 bases separated the two germline ends. CDR3 protein: CSVVSGAPEKYNEQFF. Written as DNA, the CDR3 is TGCAGCGTTGTGTCGGGGGCCCCAGAAAAATACAATGAGCAGTTCTTC.

The chain couples TRBV14 to TRBJ2-1; D is unclear. The V gene lost 5 bases and the J gene lost 3 bases, with 8 bases spanning the gap. The V gene's germline CDR1 is SGHDN and CDR2 FVKESK. This CDR3 comprises 13 residues. DNA for the CDR3: TGTGCCAGCAGCGAGTCAGTCTACAATGAGCAGTTCTTC. Protein: CASSESVYNEQFF.

This clonotype showed up just a few times. The V call is TRBV19, the J call TRBJ1-5; D is unresolved. The CDR3 spans 15 residues. The V end lost 6 bases, the J end lost 0 bases, and 12 bases lay between the germline ends. CDR1 and CDR2 from the germline V gene are LNHDA and SQIVND (reference sequence). Here the CDR3 DNA reads TGTGCCAGTAGCTTCAGGCTATTTAGCAATCAGCCCCAGCATTTT. This sequence encodes CASSFRLFSNQPQHF.